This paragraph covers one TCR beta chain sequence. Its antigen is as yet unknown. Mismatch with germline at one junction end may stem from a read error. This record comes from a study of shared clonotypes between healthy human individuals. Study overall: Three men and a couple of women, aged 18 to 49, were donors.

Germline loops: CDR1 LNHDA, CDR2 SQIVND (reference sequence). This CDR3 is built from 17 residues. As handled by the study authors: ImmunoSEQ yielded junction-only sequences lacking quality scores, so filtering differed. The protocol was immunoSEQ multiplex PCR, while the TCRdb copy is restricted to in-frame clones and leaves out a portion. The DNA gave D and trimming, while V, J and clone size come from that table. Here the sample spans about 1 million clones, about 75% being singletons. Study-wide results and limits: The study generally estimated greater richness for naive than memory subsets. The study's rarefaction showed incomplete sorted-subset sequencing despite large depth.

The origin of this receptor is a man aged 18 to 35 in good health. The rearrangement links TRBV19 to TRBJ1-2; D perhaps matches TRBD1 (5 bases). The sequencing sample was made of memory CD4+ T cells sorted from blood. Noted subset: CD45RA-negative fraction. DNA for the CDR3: TGTGCCAGTAGGATAGGAGGGACGCCGTTTTCTAACTATGGCTACACCTTC. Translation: CASRIGGTPFSNYGYTF.